The rows below give T cell receptor beta chains drawn from one sample of a study of T-cell memory formation after mild COVID-19. TCRdb passed the 5' RACE reads through MiXCR, listing each CDR3 protein once. The table records 500,000 to 650,000 distinct CDR3 sequences, about 20% of them present only once. Sequenced material: PBMCs or a T cell subset sorted from them (not recorded which). Receptors were obtained from an adult woman who had mild COVID-19 (a few samples of this study predate the infection). Cell type and time point are not known. Each CDR3 is given with its conserved first and last residue. D genes are given only for firm matches. Size is omitted from some rows. Given values are once, few, many or a class for expanded clones.

d_call	v_call	j_call	clone_size	cdr3_nt	cdr3_aa
.	TRBV12-3/TRBV12-4	TRBJ1-5	.	TGTGCCAGCAGTTTTAAGGGTAGCAATCAGCCCCAGCATTTT	CASSFKGSNQPQHF
.	TRBV12-3/TRBV12-4	TRBJ2-7	.	TGTGCCAGCAGTTTCCCCATCCCAGGGTCCTACGAGCAGTACTTC	CASSFPIPGSYEQYF
.	TRBV7-9	TRBJ2-7	.	TGTGCCAGCAGCCCGGACCTACACCCCGAGCAGTACTTC	CASSPDLHPEQYF
.	TRBV6-2/TRBV6-3	TRBJ1-1	.	TGTGCCAGCAGTTACTCGACGTATGAAGCTTTCTTT	CASSYSTYEAFF
TRBD2	TRBV12-3/TRBV12-4	TRBJ2-3	few	TGTGCCAGCAGTTTTCGACTAGCGGGAGATTCCCCCACAGATACGCAGTATTTT	CASSFRLAGDSPTDTQYF
TRBD1	TRBV6-6	TRBJ2-7	few	TGTGCCAGCAGTTACTCGCGCCAGGGGGCTGGTGAGCAGTACTTC	CASSYSRQGAGEQYF
TRBD2	TRBV6-2/TRBV6-3	TRBJ2-5	few	TGTGCCAGCAGCAGAGGACTAGCGGGAGTTCCAGTAGAGACCCAGTACTTC	CASSRGLAGVPVETQYF
TRBD1	TRBV30	TRBJ1-1	.	TGTGCCTGGATCCCTCCCGGACAGGGGAGGATCACTGAAGCTTTCTTT	CAWIPPGQGRITEAFF
TRBD1	TRBV5-1	TRBJ2-2	few	TGCGCCAGCAGCTTTGAGGGGGCGCAGTTCGGGGAGCTGTTTTTT	CASSFEGAQFGELFF
.	TRBV24-1	TRBJ2-3	.	TGTGCCACCAGTATCGCAGATACGCAGTATTTT	CATSIADTQYF
.	TRBV12-3/TRBV12-4	TRBJ2-5	few	TGTGCCAGCAGTTCTCACGGGAGTCAAGAGACCCAGTACTTC	CASSSHGSQETQYF
.	TRBV7-6	TRBJ2-5	.	TGTGCCAGCAGCCCCCGGACAGCTCAAGAGACCCAGTACTTC	CASSPRTAQETQYF
TRBD1	TRBV11-2	TRBJ1-5	few	TGTGCCAGCAGAGGAATACGAGGGGGCAGGAGCAATCAGCCCCAGCATTTT	CASRGIRGGRSNQPQHF
TRBD1	TRBV30	TRBJ2-3	.	TGTGCCTGGACCTCCGGGACAGGGTGGAATACGCAGTATTTT	CAWTSGTGWNTQYF
.	TRBV5-1	TRBJ1-5	many	TGCGCCAGCAGCTTGATGATGGATCAGCCCCAGCATTTT	CASSLMMDQPQHF
.	TRBV15	TRBJ1-2	.	TGTGCCACCAGCAGAGATCCAGGTAACGGCTACACCTTC	CATSRDPGNGYTF
TRBD2	TRBV2	TRBJ2-5	few	TGTGCCAGCAGTGAGCGGAGCGGGAGGGCCTACGAGACCCAGTACTTC	CASSERSGRAYETQYF
.	TRBV2	TRBJ2-5	few	TGTGCCAGCATGGGGGACTCCCAAGAGACCCAGTACTTC	CASMGDSQETQYF
TRBD2	TRBV10-3	TRBJ2-3	.	TGTGCCATCAGTGAGGAGCGGGGGTACACAGATACGCAGTATTTT	CAISEERGYTDTQYF
.	TRBV30	TRBJ1-1	once	TGTGCCTGGAGTAGGGACCTACTACCGAACACTGAAGCTTTCTTT	CAWSRDLLPNTEAFF
.	TRBV6-5	TRBJ2-1	few	TGTGCCAGCAGTCAAGGGGATGAGCAGTTCTTC	CASSQGDEQFF
.	TRBV6-6	TRBJ2-7	.	TGTGCCAGCAGTAAACACGGTTACGAGCAGTACTTC	CASSKHGYEQYF
.	TRBV6-5	TRBJ1-1	.	TGTGCCAGCAGTTACTCGAAGGGCCTTACTCTTACTGAAGCTTTCTTT	CASSYSKGLTLTEAFF
TRBD1	TRBV9	TRBJ2-1	many	TGTGCCAGCAGCGTTTTAGGACAGGGGGCCGATGAGCAGTTCTTC	CASSVLGQGADEQFF
.	TRBV9	TRBJ2-7	once	TGTGCCAGCAGCGTAGTAGACGACTACGAGCAGTACTTC	CASSVVDDYEQYF
.	TRBV7-2	TRBJ2-6	few	TGTGCCAGCAGCGGTGAAGGGGCCAACGTCCTGACTTTC	CASSGEGANVLTF
TRBD1	TRBV15	TRBJ2-2	.	TGTGCCACCAAACCCGACAGGGCGGGCACCGGGGAGCTGTTTTTT	CATKPDRAGTGELFF
TRBD2	TRBV6-2/TRBV6-3	TRBJ2-1	.	TGTGCCAGCAGCCTACTAGCGGGGGCGTACAATGAGCAGTTCTTC	CASSLLAGAYNEQFF
TRBD1	TRBV20-1	TRBJ1-1	few	TGCAGTGCTAGCGGACAGGCGAACACTGAAGCTTTCTTT	CSASGQANTEAFF
TRBD1	TRBV5-1	TRBJ1-2	.	TGCGCCAGCAGCGGAAGCGACAGGGGGGGTGCCTTTGGCTACACCTTC	CASSGSDRGGAFGYTF
.	TRBV19	TRBJ2-7	.	TGTGCCAGTAGTATGGGGCTTTCGGGACTCCTCTTCTACGAGCAGTACTTC	CASSMGLSGLLFYEQYF
TRBD1	TRBV7-8	TRBJ1-2	few	TGTGCCAGCAGCACCAGACAGGGGGCTAATCATGGCTACACCTTC	CASSTRQGANHGYTF
.	TRBV7-9	TRBJ2-7	.	TGTGCCAGCAGCCCGCATCAGGGCTACGAGCAGTACTTC	CASSPHQGYEQYF
TRBD1	TRBV12-3/TRBV12-4	TRBJ1-3	few	TGTGCCAGCAGCAGGGGGACTGGAAACACCATATATTTT	CASSRGTGNTIYF
.	TRBV27	TRBJ2-4	many	TGTGCCAGCAGTAGAGCAGGCTCAGGGTCCAAAAACATTCAGTACTTC	CASSRAGSGSKNIQYF
.	TRBV20-1	TRBJ2-7	few	TGCAGTGCGGGGACGGTGAGCTCCTACGAGCAGTACTTC	CSAGTVSSYEQYF
.	TRBV24-1	TRBJ1-2	.	TGTGCCACCAGTCAGTTTAACTATGGCTACACCTTC	CATSQFNYGYTF
.	TRBV20-1	TRBJ2-4	few	TGCAGTGCTAGGAGAGCTTCTGGAGTAGCCAAAAACATTCAGTACTTC	CSARRASGVAKNIQYF
.	TRBV5-1	TRBJ2-3	few	TGCGCCAGCGTCGGGGGGCAGGGCAACTCCACAGATACGCAGTATTTT	CASVGGQGNSTDTQYF
TRBD1	TRBV12-3/TRBV12-4	TRBJ2-3	.	TGTGCCAGCAGTCTTGGGACAGGGCAAGCAGATACGCAGTATTTT	CASSLGTGQADTQYF
TRBD1	TRBV4-1	TRBJ2-2	.	TGCGCCAGCAGCCATGGCGGGACAGGGGGCACCGGGGAGCTGTTTTTT	CASSHGGTGGTGELFF
TRBD2	TRBV9	TRBJ2-7	.	TGTGCCAGCAGCGTAGGGACCGGGGGGGCCTCCTACGAGCAGTACTTC	CASSVGTGGASYEQYF
.	TRBV20-1	TRBJ2-2	.	TGCAGTGCTAGAGACAGCAAGAACACCGGGGAGCTGTTTTTT	CSARDSKNTGELFF
.	TRBV11-3	TRBJ2-3	.	TGTGCCAGCAGCTTAAGAGCAGGGGAGTTCATCACAGATACGCAGTATTTT	CASSLRAGEFITDTQYF
.	TRBV3-1	TRBJ2-5	.	TGTGCCAGCAGCCACGGTTACCAAAGAAAAGAGACCCAGTACTTC	CASSHGYQRKETQYF
TRBD2	TRBV2	TRBJ2-2	.	TGTGCCAGCAGTGAACGCGGCCGGGGACTAGCGGGACCGACCGGGGAGCTGTTTTTT	CASSERGRGLAGPTGELFF
.	TRBV11-2	TRBJ2-7	few	TGTGCCAGCAGCTTAGAAGCGGGGGGGACAGGGACCTACGAGCAGTACTTC	CASSLEAGGTGTYEQYF
.	TRBV7-6	TRBJ2-5	few	TGTGCCAGCAGCTTAGGTGGGGCCCGTGGCGAGACCCAGTACTTC	CASSLGGARGETQYF
TRBD1	TRBV5-6	TRBJ2-1	.	TGTGCCAGCAGACCCATGACAGGGGGTTTTAGTGAGCAGTTCTTC	CASRPMTGGFSEQFF